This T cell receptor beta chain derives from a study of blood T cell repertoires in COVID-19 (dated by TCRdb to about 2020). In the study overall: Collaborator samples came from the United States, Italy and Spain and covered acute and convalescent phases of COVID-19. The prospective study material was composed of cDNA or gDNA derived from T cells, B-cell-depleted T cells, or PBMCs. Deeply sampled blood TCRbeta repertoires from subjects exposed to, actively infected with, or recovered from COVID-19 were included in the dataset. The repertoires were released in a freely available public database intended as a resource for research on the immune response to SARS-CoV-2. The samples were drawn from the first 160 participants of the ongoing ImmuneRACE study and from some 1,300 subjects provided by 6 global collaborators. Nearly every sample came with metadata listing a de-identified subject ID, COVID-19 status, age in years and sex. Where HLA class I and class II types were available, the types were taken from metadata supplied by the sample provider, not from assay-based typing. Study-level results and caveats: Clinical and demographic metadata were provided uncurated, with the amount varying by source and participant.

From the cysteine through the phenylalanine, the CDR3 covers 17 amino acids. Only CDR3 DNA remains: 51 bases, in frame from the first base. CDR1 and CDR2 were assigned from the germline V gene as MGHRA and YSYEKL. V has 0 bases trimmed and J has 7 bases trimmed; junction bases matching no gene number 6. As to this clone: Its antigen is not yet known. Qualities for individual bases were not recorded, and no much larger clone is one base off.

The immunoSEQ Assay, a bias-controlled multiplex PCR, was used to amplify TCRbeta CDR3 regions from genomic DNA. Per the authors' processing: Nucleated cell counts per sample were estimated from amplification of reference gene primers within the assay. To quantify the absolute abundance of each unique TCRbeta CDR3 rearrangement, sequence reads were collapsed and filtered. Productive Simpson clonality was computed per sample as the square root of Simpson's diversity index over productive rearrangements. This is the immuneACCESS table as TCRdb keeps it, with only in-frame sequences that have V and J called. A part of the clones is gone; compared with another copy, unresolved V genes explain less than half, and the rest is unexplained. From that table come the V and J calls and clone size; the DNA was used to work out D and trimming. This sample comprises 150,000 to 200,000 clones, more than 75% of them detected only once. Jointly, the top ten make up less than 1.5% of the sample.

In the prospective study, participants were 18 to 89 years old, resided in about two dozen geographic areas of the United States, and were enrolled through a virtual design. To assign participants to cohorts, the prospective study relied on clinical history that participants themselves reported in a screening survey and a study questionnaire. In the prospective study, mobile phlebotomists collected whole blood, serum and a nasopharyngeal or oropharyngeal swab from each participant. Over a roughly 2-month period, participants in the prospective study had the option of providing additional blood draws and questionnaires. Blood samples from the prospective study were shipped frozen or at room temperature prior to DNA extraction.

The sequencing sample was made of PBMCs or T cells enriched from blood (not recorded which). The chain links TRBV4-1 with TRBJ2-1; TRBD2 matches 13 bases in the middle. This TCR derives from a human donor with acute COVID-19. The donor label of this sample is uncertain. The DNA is TGCGCCAGCAGCCAAGAACCACTAGCGGGGGGGACAAATGAGCAGTTCTTC. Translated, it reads CASSQEPLAGGTNEQFF.